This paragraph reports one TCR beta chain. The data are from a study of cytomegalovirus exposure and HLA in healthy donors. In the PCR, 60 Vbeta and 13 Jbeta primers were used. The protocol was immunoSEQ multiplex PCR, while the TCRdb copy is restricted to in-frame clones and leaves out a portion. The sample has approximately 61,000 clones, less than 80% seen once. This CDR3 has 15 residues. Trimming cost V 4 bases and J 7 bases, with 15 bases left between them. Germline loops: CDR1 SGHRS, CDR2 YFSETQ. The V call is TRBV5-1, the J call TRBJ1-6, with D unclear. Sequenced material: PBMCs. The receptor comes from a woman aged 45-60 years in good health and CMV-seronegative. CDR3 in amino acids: CASSPTGGGNSPLHF. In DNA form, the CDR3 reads TGCGCCAGCAGCCCTACGGGAGGCGGCAATTCACCCCTCCACTTT.